This passage covers 27 T cell receptor beta chains from one sample sequenced in a study of OX40 agonist ivuxolimab in advanced cancers. Using immunoSEQ multiplex PCR, the repertoire was profiled, and TCRdb retains in-frame clones only, with some absent. Of about 100,000 clones listed, approximately 90% were seen once; the top ten hold under 0.8%. The specimen comprised CD4+ or CD8+ T cells sorted from blood, sampled in a trial of the OX40 agonist ivuxolimab. All receptors derive from an adult with an advanced solid tumor such as melanoma, head and neck, liver or kidney cancer.

The chain recombines TRBV7-8 with TRBJ2-1; TRBD1 matches 8 bases. The germline V gene has CDR1 SGHVS and CDR2 FQNEAQ. The V gene end was trimmed by 1 base and the J gene end by 10 bases; junction bases not matched to a gene: 6. CDR3 length: 14 amino acids. CDR3 sequence: CASSLDRGDGEQFF. The CDR3 nucleotides read TGTGCCAGCAGCTTAGACAGGGGGGACGGAGAGCAGTTCTTC.

V usage is TRBV19 and J usage is TRBJ1-5; perhaps TRBD1 as D (5 bases). This CDR3 has 16 amino acids. Germline V CDR1 and CDR2: LNHDA, SQIVND (reference sequence). V dropped 5 bases and J dropped 0 bases, with 14 bases sitting between them. The CDR3 loop reads CASSYGGVYSNQPQHF. Here the CDR3 DNA reads TGTGCCAGTAGTTACGGGGGGGTCTATAGCAATCAGCCCCAGCATTTT.

This sequence joins TRBV5-1 and TRBJ1-4; perhaps TRBD1 as D (6 bases). V dropped 5 bases and J dropped 4 bases, with 9 bases sitting between them. The germline gives CDR1 SGHRS, CDR2 YFSETQ. CDR3 size: 13 residues. Written as DNA, the CDR3 is TGCGCCAGCAGGTGGGGGCTTAATGAAAAACTGTTTTTT. Protein product: CASRWGLNEKLFF.

The V and J genes are TRBV4-1 and TRBJ2-3; D unresolved. V gave up 1 base and J gave up 13 bases, with 12 bases separating them. This CDR3 is built from 12 residues. The germline gives CDR1 MGHRA, CDR2 YSYEKL. The CDR3 DNA follows: TGCGCCAGCAGCCAAGTTTCCGGTAGGGAGTATTTT. Translating it yields CASSQVSGREYF.

The J gene is TRBJ2-7, the V gene TRBV2, with unresolved D. From germline, CDR1 is SNHLY and CDR2 FYNNEI. V lost 3 bases to trimming and J lost 0 bases, with 12 bases between them. The CDR3 runs to 15 residues. The CDR3 spells CASSERTESSYEQYF. For the CDR3, the DNA is TGTGCCAGCAGTGAGCGTACTGAGAGCTCCTACGAGCAGTACTTC.

V gene TRBV11-2 combines with J gene TRBJ1-3; D is uncertain. With 4 bases removed from V and 0 bases from J, the gap between germline ends came to 7 bases. This CDR3 spans 14 amino acids. Germline CDR1 and CDR2: SGHAT and FQNNGV. CDR3 amino acids: CASSYSLSGNTIYF. The CDR3 nucleotides are TGTGCCAGCAGCTACAGCCTCTCTGGAAACACCATATATTTT.

The chain combines TRBV6-6 with TRBJ1-5; possibly TRBD1 for D (6 bases). The CDR3 totals 15 residues. V was clipped by 2 bases and J by 4 bases, with 12 bases between them. Germline V gives CDR1 MNHNY, CDR2 SVGAGI (reference sequence). The CDR3 bases are TGTGCCAGCAGTTACGGGGGCTGGGGTAATCAGCCCCAGCATTTT. This sequence encodes CASSYGGWGNQPQHF.

The rearrangement links TRBV5-1 to TRBJ2-7; 10 positions match TRBD1. J gave up 6 bases and V 2 bases, and 5 bases lay outside the gene matches. This CDR3 is built from 14 residues. Germline CDR1 and CDR2: SGHRS and YFSETQ. The CDR3 nucleotides read TGCGCCAGCAGCTTACGGGGGACAGGGGCCGAGCAGTACTTC. It specifies CASSLRGTGAEQYF.

The V and J genes are TRBV30 and TRBJ1-2; possibly TRBD1 for D (6 bases). CDR1 and CDR2 (germline): GTSNPN, SVGIG (reference sequence). The CDR3 length is 14 residues. The V end was cut by 3 bases, the J end by 7 bases, with 18 bases between. CDR3 in amino acids: CAWSRGMGGIGYTF. The CDR3 DNA sequence: TGTGCCTGGAGCCGAGGTATGGGGGGCATTGGCTACACCTTC. The full variable domain, in which reference TRBV30 and TRBJ1-2 provide the parts outside the CDR3, is SQTIHQWPATLVQPVGSPLSLECTVEGTSNPNLYWYRQAAGRGLQLLFYSVGIGQISSEVPQNLSASRPQDRQFILSSKKLLLSDSGFYLCAWSRGMGGIGYTFGSGTRLTVV.

The chain is built from TRBV6-1 and TRBJ1-1; 7 nucleotides match TRBD1. Trimming took 2 bases from V and 11 from J; bases not matched to a gene: 11. This CDR3 region has 14 residues. Looked up from germline, CDR1 is MNHNS and CDR2 is SASEGT. CDR3 sequence: CASSERRQGIHAFF. The CDR3 coding sequence is TGTGCCAGCAGTGAAAGGAGACAGGGTATACACGCTTTCTTT.

This chain uses TRBV6-6 with TRBJ2-2; possibly TRBD1 or TRBD2 for D (6 bases each). The CDR3 is 13 residues long. The germline V gene encodes CDR1 MNHNY and CDR2 SVGAGI (reference sequence). The CDR3 nucleotides read TGTGGACTTAGGGGGGAGAACACCGGGGAGCTGTTTTTT. As protein: CGLRGENTGELFF.

The chain recombines TRBV5-1 with TRBJ2-1, with unresolved D. V was cut by 4 bases and J by 5 bases, with 13 bases left in between. Germline V gene sequence: CDR1 SGHRS, CDR2 YFSETQ. The CDR3 sequence is 14 residues long. The CDR3 is CASSPTAADNEQFF. The CDR3 DNA sequence: TGCGCCAGCAGCCCTACCGCAGCTGACAATGAGCAGTTCTTC.

Worth noting for this clone: Other DNA sequences within the sample encode an identical CDR3. V is TRBV30 and J is TRBJ1-5; D gene uncertain. The V and J ends lost 0 bases and 4 bases respectively, with 10 bases between them. Germline values: CDR1 GTSNPN, CDR2 SVGIG (reference sequence). The CDR3 spans 14 residues. CDR3 DNA sequence: TGTGCCTGGAGTGTACAATTAGGGAATCAGCCCCAGCATTTT. Translated, it gives CAWSVQLGNQPQHF.

The chain carries TRBV6-1 and TRBJ1-2; 10 nucleotides match TRBD1. Germline V gene lookup returns CDR1 MNHNS and CDR2 SASEGT. V dropped 1 base and J dropped 14; count of bases not matched to a gene: 4. The CDR3 sequence is 12 residues long. The CDR3 DNA reads as TGTGCCAGCAGTGAAGGGACAGGGGGGTATACCTTC. Translated: CASSEGTGGYTF.

Remarks on this clone: The same CDR3 is also encoded by other DNA sequences in this sample. The chain employs TRBV6-5 and TRBJ2-7; D call uncertain. The V end was cut by 5 bases, the J end by 3 bases, with 5 bases between. CDR3 length: 11 amino acids. Germline values: CDR1 MNHEY, CDR2 SVGAGI. CDR3 nucleotides: TGTGCCAGCAGTACGAACTACGAGCAGTACTTC. It specifies CASSTNYEQYF.

The chain has TRBV5-8 and TRBJ1-5; 7 bases agree with TRBD1. The junction had 5 bases not matched to a gene; V was cut back by 4 bases and J by 1 base. The germline V gene encodes CDR1 SGHTS and CDR2 YDEGEE. The CDR3 has 15 amino acids. The DNA for the CDR3 is TGTGCCAGCAGCGCGCCAGGGGGAAGCAATCAGCCCCAGCATTTT. This encodes CASSAPGGSNQPQHF.

J is TRBJ1-1 and V is TRBV5-6, with 7 positions matching TRBD1. The junction had 17 bases not matched to a gene; V was cut back by 3 bases and J by 6 bases. The germline V gene encodes CDR1 SGHDT and CDR2 YYEEEE. The CDR3 is 17 amino acids. The CDR3 loop is CASSSRSIQGRYSEAFF. The CDR3, as DNA: TGTGCCAGCAGCTCCCGGAGCATACAGGGGAGGTATTCTGAAGCTTTCTTT.

The chain uses TRBV5-1 and TRBJ1-3; 9 bases agree with TRBD1. Germline CDR1 reads SGHRS; CDR2 reads YFSETQ. Germline trimming cut 6 bases from V and 2 bases from J; bases unmatched to any gene: 9. This CDR3 is built from 16 residues. The CDR3 sequence is CASTDPRDRAGNTIYF. CDR3 bases: TGCGCCAGCACTGATCCTCGGGACAGGGCTGGAAACACCATATATTTT.

V is TRBV5-6 and J is TRBJ1-5, with 8 positions matching TRBD1. V shed 6 bases, J shed 2 bases, and the junction held 7 bases outside the gene matches. Germline V CDR1 and CDR2: SGHDT, YYEEEE. The CDR3 extends over 15 amino acids. The CDR3 DNA is TGTGCCAGCACCTGGACAGGGCGCGGCAATCAGCCCCAGCATTTT. Protein product: CASTWTGRGNQPQHF.

V gene TRBV18 combines with J gene TRBJ2-5, with a weak D call TRBD2 (6 bases). CDR1 and CDR2 (germline): KGHSH, LQKENI. This CDR3 has 13 residues. V was shortened by 1 base and J by 4 bases, with 7 bases between the two germline ends. The CDR3 loop is CASSPRGVETQYF. The CDR3 nucleotides read TGTGCCAGCTCACCACGCGGGGTAGAGACCCAGTACTTC.

The sample holds one count of this clone. V is TRBV28 and J is TRBJ1-4; D not certain. Germline CDR1 MDHEN, CDR2 SYDVKM. The CDR3 is made up of 11 amino acids. Trimming cost V 4 bases and J 14 bases, with 11 bases left between them. The CDR3 here is CASSSVTLLFF. CDR3 coding DNA: TGTGCCAGCAGTTCGGTGACACTCCTGTTTTTT.

This chain links TRBV11-2 with TRBJ2-1, with 14 nucleotides matching TRBD2. V was pared by 2 bases and J by 9 bases, with 12 bases of the junction left unmatched. The CDR3 has 18 residues. Germline lookup yields CDR1 SGHAT and CDR2 FQNNGV. CDR3 region: CASSLISGLAGGGSEQFF. Written as DNA, the CDR3 is TGTGCCAGCAGCTTAATTTCCGGACTAGCGGGGGGAGGTAGTGAGCAGTTCTTC.

V usage is TRBV2 and J usage is TRBJ1-5, with a weak D call TRBD1 (6 bases). Trimming took 6 bases from V and 0 from J, leaving 15 bases between them. Germline CDR1 reads SNHLY; CDR2 reads FYNNEI. The CDR3 runs to 16 residues. In DNA, the CDR3 is TGTGCCAGCAGCTTGACAGGAGTCTATAGCAATCAGCCCCAGCATTTT. Translating it yields CASSLTGVYSNQPQHF.

This sequence joins TRBV7-8 and TRBJ2-1; D perhaps matches TRBD2 (6 bases). The germline CDR1 and CDR2 sequences are SGHVS and FQNEAQ. The ends were cut back, 4 bases at V and 7 bases at J, with 11 bases in the middle. CDR3 size: 13 residues. CDR3 amino acids: CASSSRGSNEQFF. As DNA, the CDR3 is TGTGCCAGCAGCTCGCGGGGTTCGAATGAGCAGTTCTTC.

This chain joins TRBV11-3 and TRBJ1-1, with D unclear. The CDR3 contains 13 residues. V shed 1 base and J shed 1 base, with 4 bases lying between them. Per germline, CDR1 SGHNT and CDR2 YENEEA. The CDR3 bases are TGTGCCAGCAGCTTAGTCACGAACACTGAAGCTTTCTTT. This gives the protein CASSLVTNTEAFF.

This sequence joins TRBV10-3 and TRBJ1-5; the match to TRBD1 covers 7 bases. The V segment lost 9 bases and the J segment 0 bases; nucleotides outside the gene matches: 2. The CDR3 runs 13 residues. CDR1 and CDR2 from the germline V gene are ENHRY and SYGVKD. The CDR3 protein is CAMGQSSNQPQHF. As DNA, the CDR3 is TGTGCCATGGGACAGAGTAGCAATCAGCCCCAGCATTTT.

This clone was detected only a few times. The V call is TRBV6-6, the J call TRBJ1-2; D is uncertain. CDR3 length equals 12 residues. CDR1 and CDR2 from the germline V gene are MNHNY and SVGAGI (reference sequence). The V gene lost 7 bases and the J gene lost 9 bases, with 15 bases spanning the gap. CDR3 region: CASTIAGPRYTF. The CDR3 nucleotides read TGTGCCAGCACCATAGCAGGTCCTCGCTACACCTTC.